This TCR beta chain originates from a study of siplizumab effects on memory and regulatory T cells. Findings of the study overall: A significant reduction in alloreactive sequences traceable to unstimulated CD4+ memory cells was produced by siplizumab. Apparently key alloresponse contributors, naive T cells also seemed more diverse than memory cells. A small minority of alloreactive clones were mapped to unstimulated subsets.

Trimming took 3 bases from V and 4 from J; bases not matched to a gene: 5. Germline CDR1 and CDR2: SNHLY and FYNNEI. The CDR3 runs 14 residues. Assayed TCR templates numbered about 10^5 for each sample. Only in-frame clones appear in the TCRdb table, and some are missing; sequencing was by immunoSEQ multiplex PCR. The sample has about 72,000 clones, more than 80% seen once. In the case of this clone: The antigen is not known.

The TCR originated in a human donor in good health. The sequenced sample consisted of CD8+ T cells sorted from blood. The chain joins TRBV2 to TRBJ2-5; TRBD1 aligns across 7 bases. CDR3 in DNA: TGTGCCAGCAGTGAGAGAAGGGGGCCAGAGACCCAGTACTTC. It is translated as CASSERRGPETQYF. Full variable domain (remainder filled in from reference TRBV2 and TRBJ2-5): EPEVTQTPSHQVTQMGQEVILRCVPISNHLYFYWYRQILGQKVEFLVSFYNNEISEKSEIFDDQFSVERPDGSNFTLKIRSTKLEDSAMYFCASSERRGPETQYFGPGTRLLVL.